This entry lists 29 T cell receptor beta chains sequenced from one sample in a study of T-cell memory formation after mild COVID-19. MiXCR, applied by TCRdb to the 5' RACE reads, yields one record per CDR3 protein. The table lists under 250,000 distinct CDR3 sequences, 10% to 13% of them singletons. Sequencing used PBMCs or a T cell subset sorted from them (not recorded which). All receptors derive from a man between 18 and 29 years old who had mild COVID-19 (a few samples of this study predate the infection). Cell type and time point are not known.

This clonotype turned up a few times. This chain connects TRBV4-2 to TRBJ1-5; maybe TRBD1 (5 bases). V shed 2 bases and J shed 4 bases, with 12 bases lying between them. The V gene's germline CDR1 is LGHNA and CDR2 YNFKEQ. The CDR3 is made up of 15 amino acids. The CDR3 loop is CASSQHPQGNQPQHF. As DNA, the CDR3 is TGTGCCAGCAGCCAACACCCGCAGGGTAATCAGCCCCAGCATTTT.

The rearrangement links TRBV6-6 to TRBJ2-7; perhaps TRBD2 as D (5 bases). The CDR3 covers 15 residues. Germline V CDR1 and CDR2: MNHNY, SVGAGI (reference sequence). V lost 4 bases to trimming and J lost 0 bases, with 13 bases between them. CDR3 nucleotide sequence: TGTGCCAGCAGTTCGGCCCAGCGGAGCTCCTACGAGCAGTACTTC. Its translation: CASSSAQRSSYEQYF.

This clonotype was picked up many times. The rearrangement uses TRBV5-1 and TRBJ2-5; TRBD2 matches at 9 bases. In germline, CDR1 is SGHRS, CDR2 YFSETQ. Germline trimming cut 2 bases from V and 3 bases from J; bases unmatched to any gene: 2. The CDR3 length is 14 residues. This chain's CDR3 is CASSFSGGKETQYF. The CDR3 DNA follows: TGCGCCAGCAGCTTCAGCGGGGGGAAAGAGACCCAGTACTTC.

The V call is TRBV12-3 or TRBV12-4, the J call TRBJ1-2, with D possibly matching TRBD1 (6 bases). Deletions cut 4 bases from V and 1 base from J, with 13 bases between. CDR3 length: 15 amino acids. CDR3: CASSSQGRYNYGYTF. The CDR3 DNA follows: TGTGCCAGCAGTTCCCAGGGGAGATATAACTATGGCTACACCTTC.

This clonotype was seen a few times. V usage is TRBV15 and J usage is TRBJ1-6; 8 bases map to TRBD1. The CDR3 totals 17 residues. V was pared by 1 base and J by 4 bases, with 6 bases of the junction left unmatched. CDR1 LNHNV and CDR2 YYDKDF come from the germline V gene (reference sequence). CDR3 sequence (DNA): TGTGCCACCAGCAGAGCTGGGGACAGGATTTATAATTCACCCCTCCACTTT. It codes for CATSRAGDRIYNSPLHF.

In its sample, this clonotype was seen a few times. This sequence joins TRBV6-6 and TRBJ1-2; possibly TRBD1 for D (5 bases). With 6 bases removed from V and 8 bases from J, the gap between germline ends came to 16 bases. This CDR3 is 13 amino acids long. CDR1 and CDR2 from the germline V gene are MNHNY and SVGAGI (reference sequence). The CDR3 nucleotides read TGTGCCAGCAGGCCTCCAGGGAATTGGGGCTACACCTTC. Protein sequence: CASRPPGNWGYTF.

About this clonotype itself: The junction departs from the called germline gene at one end, perhaps through a read error. The V call is TRBV5-6, the J call TRBJ1-4; D may be TRBD1 (5 bases). CDR1 and CDR2 (germline): SGHDT, YYEEEE. There are 13 residues in the CDR3. CDR3 in amino acids: CASSARVGEKLIF. CDR3 in DNA: TGTGCCAGCAGCGCCAGGGTGGGGGAAAAACTGATTTTT.

Turning to this clonotype: The junction and the germline gene differ at one end; a read error may be behind it. V and J are TRBV20-1 and TRBJ1-3; no reliable D call. Germline lookup yields CDR1 DFQATT and CDR2 SNEGSKA (reference sequence). CDR3 length: 12 amino acids. CDR3: CSASSPGNTIYF. The DNA of the CDR3 is TGCAGTGCTAGTTCTCCTGGCAACACCATATATTTT.

This clonotype was seen a handful of times. J is TRBJ2-3 and V is TRBV25-1; perhaps TRBD1 as D (5 bases). This CDR3 has 15 amino acids. Trimming stripped 4 bases from V and 1 base from J, with 12 bases between. CDR1 and CDR2 from the germline V gene are MGHDK and SYGVNS. The CDR3 coding sequence is TGTGCCAGCAGTGGCGCAGACAGACGCACAGATACGCAGTATTTT. This codes for CASSGADRRTDTQYF.

This rearrangement joins TRBV10-2 to TRBJ1-1; the D gene is possibly TRBD1 (5 bases). CDR1 WSHSY and CDR2 SAAADI come from the germline V gene. V lost 8 bases, J lost 0 bases, and 10 bases lay in between. The CDR3 is 13 amino acids. The chain's CDR3 is CASRQSMNTEAFF. In DNA, the CDR3 is TGCGCCAGCCGACAGTCCATGAACACTGAAGCTTTCTTT.

V gene TRBV7-8 combines with J gene TRBJ2-4, with 7 bases identical to TRBD2. CDR3 length: 13 residues. V dropped 8 bases and J dropped 6; count of bases not matched to a gene: 7. Germline-derived CDR1 and CDR2 are SGHVS and FQNEAQ. The CDR3 sequence is CASAREGLNIQYF. DNA of the CDR3: TGTGCCAGCGCTAGGGAGGGACTAAACATTCAGTACTTC.

This clonotype was found a few times. The rearrangement links TRBV6-6 to TRBJ2-5, with a tentative D call TRBD2 (7 bases). The germline V gene has CDR1 MNHNY and CDR2 SVGAGI (reference sequence). CDR3 length: 14 amino acids. Trimming pared 1 base from V and 5 bases from J, leaving 11 bases between. The CDR3 DNA is TGTGCCAGCAGTTACTGGGGGGGCGTTGAGACCCAGTACTTC. It is translated as CASSYWGGVETQYF.

The CDR3 region is CASSPGQGAHTNEKLFF. CDR3 DNA: TGTGCCAGCAGTCCCGGACAGGGGGCGCATACTAATGAAAAACTGTTTTTT. The chain links TRBV12-3 or TRBV12-4 to TRBJ1-4, with 11 bases fitting TRBD1. The CDR3 is 17 amino acids. Unmatched junction bases numbered 7, after V lost 5 bases and J lost 2 bases.

This clonotype was seen repeatedly, ten times or more. The chain carries TRBV7-2 and TRBJ2-3; D remains unclear. CDR1 is SGHTA and CDR2 is FQGNSA in the germline V gene. V lost 2 bases, J lost 6 bases, and 6 bases lay in between. This CDR3 is built from 12 residues. CDR3 sequence (DNA): TGTGCCAGCAGCTTAAACGCGGATACGCAGTATTTT. Its translation: CASSLNADTQYF.

This clonotype was recorded a few times. The V and J genes are TRBV20-1 and TRBJ2-1; the match to TRBD2 covers 8 bases. J lost 9 bases, V lost 7 bases, and 23 bases had no gene match. This CDR3 is built from 17 residues. Germline V gene data show CDR1 as DFQATT and CDR2 as SNEGSKA (reference sequence). For the CDR3, the DNA is TGCAGTGGGGAAGGTCTGAGTGGACTAGCTCCCGGGGGTGAGCAGTTCTTC. Translation gives CSGEGLSGLAPGGEQFF.

The chain is built from TRBV7-6 and TRBJ1-1; maybe TRBD1 (6 bases). The CDR3 has 14 residues. V was cut by 5 bases and J by 2 bases, with 12 bases left in between. Germline lookup yields CDR1 SGHVS and CDR2 FNYEAQ. CDR3 protein: CASSAWTDNTEAFF. In DNA form, the CDR3 reads TGTGCCAGCAGCGCTTGGACAGATAACACTGAAGCTTTCTTT.

This clonotype has ten or more counts. The gene calls are TRBV24-1 and TRBJ2-3; the D gene is possibly TRBD2 (6 bases). Germline V gene sequence: CDR1 KGHDR, CDR2 SFDVKD. Trimming pared 7 bases from V and 0 bases from J, leaving 7 bases between. The CDR3 sequence is 13 residues long. The CDR3 protein is CATSGTSTDTQYF. The CDR3 nucleotides read TGTGCCACCAGCGGGACTAGCACAGATACGCAGTATTTT.

This clonotype has just a few counts. The V call is TRBV11-2, the J call TRBJ2-7; D might be TRBD2 (5 bases). CDR1 is SGHAT and CDR2 is FQNNGV in the germline V gene. The CDR3 runs 14 residues. V lost 5 bases, J lost 0 bases, and 11 bases lay in between. CDR3 in DNA: TGTGCCAGCAGCACTCCGGGATACTCCTACGAGCAGTACTTC. It translates to CASSTPGYSYEQYF.

At least ten counts were recorded for this clonotype. The rearrangement links TRBV5-6 to TRBJ2-5, with D possibly TRBD2 on 7 matching bases. With 1 base removed from V and 5 bases from J, the gap between germline ends came to 15 bases. The germline gives CDR1 SGHDT, CDR2 YYEEEE. The CDR3 sequence is 15 residues long. Here the CDR3 DNA reads TGTGCCAGCAGCTTGCTCACGGGGGGCGGGGAGACCCAGTACTTC. It encodes CASSLLTGGGETQYF.

The rearrangement uses TRBV7-8 and TRBJ1-5; no firm D call. Germline CDR1 and CDR2: SGHVS and FQNEAQ. This CDR3 has 13 amino acids. The V end lost 4 bases, the J end lost 4 bases, and 8 bases lay between the germline ends. The chain's CDR3 is CASSYGVNQPQHF. The CDR3 nucleotides read TGTGCCAGCAGCTACGGGGTGAATCAGCCCCAGCATTTT.

The rearrangement joins TRBV5-4 to TRBJ1-1; D is possibly TRBD1 (6 bases). V was pared by 1 base and J by 3 bases, with 13 bases between. Germline V gene sequence: CDR1 SGHNT, CDR2 YYREEE (reference sequence). The CDR3 sequence is 15 residues long. CDR3 protein: CASSLKGVGDTEAFF. CDR3 in DNA: TGTGCCAGCAGCTTGAAGGGGGTAGGTGACACTGAAGCTTTCTTT.

The V gene is TRBV6-6, the J gene TRBJ1-1; maybe TRBD1 (6 bases). There are 15 residues in the CDR3. The V and J ends lost 5 bases and 1 base respectively, with 14 bases between them. CDR1 is MNHNY and CDR2 is SVGAGI in the germline V gene (reference sequence). The CDR3 nucleotides are TGTGCCAGCAGTAGTTTCGGACAGCCGAACACTGAAGCTTTCTTT. This gives the protein CASSSFGQPNTEAFF.

This clonotype appeared a few times. This sequence joins TRBV18 and TRBJ1-4; D is undetermined. With 5 bases removed from V and 0 bases from J, the gap between germline ends came to 4 bases. The germline gives CDR1 KGHSH, CDR2 LQKENI. The CDR3 length is 13 residues. The DNA of the CDR3 is TGTGCCAGCTCAACCACAACTAATGAAAAACTGTTTTTT. Translating it yields CASSTTTNEKLFF.

This chain joins TRBV15 and TRBJ2-3; D gene uncertain. Trimming shortened V by 0 bases and J by 6 bases, and 13 bases separated the two germline ends. There are 15 residues in the CDR3. Germline CDR1 LNHNV, CDR2 YYDKDF (reference sequence). CDR3 nucleotide sequence: TGTGCCACCAGCAGAGATGTCGGGCCTTCGGATACGCAGTATTTT. Protein: CATSRDVGPSDTQYF. Complete variable domain (other parts from reference TRBV15 and TRBJ2-3): DAMVIQNPRYQVTQFGKPVTLSCSQTLNHNVMYWYQQKSSQAPKLLFHYYDKDFNNEADTPDNFQSRRPNTSFCFLDIRSPGLGDTAMYLCATSRDVGPSDTQYFGPGTRLTVL.

In this sample, this clonotype turned up a few times. Here the CDR3 DNA reads TGTGCAACGGGTAGCAGGGGGGTTAACTATGGCTACACCTTC. Encoded protein: CATGSRGVNYGYTF. The V gene is TRBV6-5, the J gene TRBJ1-2, with TRBD1 matching over 7 bases. Germline lookup yields CDR1 MNHEY and CDR2 SVGAGI. The CDR3 extends over 14 amino acids.

CDR3 loop: CSARVGAGELFF. CDR3 DNA sequence: TGCAGTGCTAGAGTTGGTGCCGGGGAGCTGTTTTTT. The chain is built from TRBV20-1 and TRBJ2-2; no clear D. This CDR3 region has 12 residues. V lost 1 base, J lost 6 bases, and 6 bases lay in between. In germline, CDR1 is DFQATT, CDR2 SNEGSKA (reference sequence).

This clonotype came up a few times. V and J are TRBV5-1 and TRBJ2-7; D call uncertain. V lost 4 bases to trimming and J lost 0 bases, with 14 bases between them. The germline V gene has CDR1 SGHRS and CDR2 YFSETQ. The CDR3 has 15 amino acids. The CDR3 DNA follows: TGCGCCAGCAGCCCGCGAACAGCCGTCTCCTACGAGCAGTACTTC. Translating gives CASSPRTAVSYEQYF. The whole variable domain, filled in from reference TRBV5-1 and TRBJ2-7, reads KAGVTQTPRYLIKTRGQQVTLSCSPISGHRSVSWYQQTPGQGLQFLFEYFSETQRNKGNFPGRFSGRQFSNSRSEMNVSTLELGDSALYLCASSPRTAVSYEQYFGPGTRLTVT.

This clonotype was picked up many times. The chain links TRBV5-6 to TRBJ1-6; D ambiguous. The germline gives CDR1 SGHDT, CDR2 YYEEEE. Between the trimmed V and J ends, which lost 6 bases and 7 bases, there was a span of 8 bases. The CDR3 loop spans 12 amino acids. CDR3 DNA: TGTGCCAGCACCGTCTGGAATTCACCCCTCCACTTT. Its protein is CASTVWNSPLHF.

This rearrangement joins TRBV5-1 to TRBJ2-5; tentative D call: TRBD1 (5 bases). The CDR3 is 14 residues long. Trimming took off 0 bases at V and 3 bases at J, with 9 bases between the two ends. Per the germline V gene, CDR1 is SGHRS and CDR2 is YFSETQ. The CDR3 loop reads CASSLAVTEETQYF. CDR3 bases: TGCGCCAGCAGCTTGGCCGTGACAGAAGAGACCCAGTACTTC.